Below, 23 T cell receptor beta chains from the same sample are listed, as sequenced in a study of T cell responses to AZD1222 COVID-19 vaccine. The repertoire was sequenced with immunoSEQ multiplex PCR; TCRdb's copy has only in-frame clones and lacks some. The table includes about 67,000 clones, 80% to 90% detected once. Specimen: peripheral blood, collected on day 0 of AZD1222 vaccination. The receptors come from an adult in good health.

The chain combines TRBV27 with TRBJ2-7; D is unresolved. Trimming left V 0 bases short and J 3 bases short, with 6 bases between. The CDR3 is made up of 13 amino acids. CDR1 is MNHEY and CDR2 is SMNVEV in the germline V gene (reference sequence). The CDR3 loop is CASSLSPHYEQYF. The CDR3 DNA is TGTGCCAGCAGTTTATCCCCCCACTACGAGCAGTACTTC.

This clone appeared once. The CDR3 sequence: CASIGGASGEKLFF. The CDR3 DNA reads as TGTGCCAGTATAGGGGGAGCATCGGGGGAAAAACTGTTTTTT. The genes are TRBV19 and TRBJ1-4, with a tentative D call TRBD1 (6 bases). V lost 7 bases, J lost 8 bases, and 17 bases lay in between. The germline V gene encodes CDR1 LNHDA and CDR2 SQIVND (reference sequence). This CDR3 has 14 amino acids.

The CDR3, as DNA: TGTGCCAGCAGTCCGGGGACAGGAAATTCACCCCTCCACTTT. It encodes CASSPGTGNSPLHF. This chain joins TRBV28 and TRBJ1-6, with 8 nucleotides matching TRBD1. Germline lookup yields CDR1 MDHEN and CDR2 SYDVKM. With V trimmed by 5 bases and J by 7 bases, 4 bases remained unmatched. The CDR3 sequence is 14 residues long.

The rearrangement uses TRBV6-5 and TRBJ2-6; TRBD1 is a possible D gene (5 bases). V was pared by 4 bases and J by 1 base, with 8 bases between. Germline V lookup: CDR1 MNHEY, CDR2 SVGAGI. The CDR3 is made up of 15 amino acids. In DNA, the CDR3 is TGTGCCAGCAGTTCGACAGCGTCTGGGGCCAACGTCCTGACTTTC. Translated, it gives CASSSTASGANVLTF.

CDR3: CATSTPDRLYGYTF. CDR3 nucleotides: TGTGCCACCAGCACGCCCGACAGGCTCTATGGCTACACCTTC. This chain links TRBV15 with TRBJ1-2, with D possibly being TRBD1 (6 bases). Trimming shortened V by 4 bases and J by 4 bases, and 13 bases separated the two germline ends. CDR1 and CDR2 (germline): LNHNV, YYDKDF (reference sequence). The CDR3 consists of 14 residues.

V gene TRBV6-5 combines with J gene TRBJ2-1; D is possibly TRBD1 or TRBD2 (5 bases each). This CDR3 contains 15 residues. V was shortened by 6 bases and J by 3 bases, with 15 bases between the two germline ends. CDR1 and CDR2 from the germline V gene are MNHEY and SVGAGI. The CDR3 DNA reads as TGTGCCAGCAGCAGTGGTGGGGGATACTACAATGAGCAGTTCTTC. Protein sequence: CASSSGGGYYNEQFF.

This chain links TRBV5-8 with TRBJ1-2; D possibly corresponds to TRBD1 (5 bases). V lost 3 bases, J lost 5 bases, and 14 bases lay in between. Germline lookup yields CDR1 SGHTS and CDR2 YDEGEE. CDR3 size: 14 residues. CDR3 in amino acids: CASSSGPGFYGYTF. The CDR3, as DNA: TGTGCCAGCAGCTCGGGCCCAGGGTTTTATGGCTACACCTTC.

The chain has TRBV7-3 and TRBJ2-1; possible D gene TRBD2, 6 bases. Trimming cost V 5 bases and J 7 bases, with 18 bases left between them. This CDR3 has 15 residues. Germline loops: CDR1 SGHTA, CDR2 FQGTGA. The CDR3 sequence: CASSTRGKGGNEQFF. CDR3 nucleotide sequence: TGTGCCAGCAGCACGAGGGGAAAAGGAGGGAATGAGCAGTTCTTC.

This rearrangement joins TRBV24-1 to TRBJ2-2, with D perhaps TRBD2 (5 bases). V dropped 9 bases and J dropped 5 bases, with 12 bases sitting between them. This CDR3 is built from 13 residues. Germline loops: CDR1 KGHDR, CDR2 SFDVKD. The CDR3 region is CATREGITGELFF. CDR3 bases: TGTGCCACCCGGGAAGGAATTACCGGGGAGCTGTTTTTT.

V usage is TRBV4-3 and J usage is TRBJ1-1; D gene uncertain. CDR3 length: 13 amino acids. Trimming left V 4 bases short and J 6 bases short, with 12 bases between. Germline V gene sequence: CDR1 LGHNA, CDR2 YSLEER. DNA for the CDR3: TGCGCCAGCAGCCCGCGACCTGCGGCTGAAGCTTTCTTT. Translation: CASSPRPAAEAFF.

This clone showed up just a few times. This rearrangement joins TRBV14 to TRBJ1-1, with no clear D. Germline CDR1 reads SGHDN; CDR2 reads FVKESK. Trimming took 0 bases from V and 1 from J, leaving 6 bases between them. The CDR3 contains 14 residues. The CDR3 DNA sequence: TGTGCCAGCAGCCAAGATGGAGGGAACACTGAAGCTTTCTTT. Its translation: CASSQDGGNTEAFF.

V is TRBV7-9 and J is TRBJ2-5; TRBD2 agrees at 10 bases. The junction had 10 bases not matched to a gene; V was cut back by 5 bases and J by 1 base. Germline lookup yields CDR1 SEHNR and CDR2 FQNEAQ (reference sequence). This CDR3 has 17 amino acids. The CDR3 DNA is TGTGCCAGCAGCCTTCCGGCTAGCGGGGGAGTCCAAGAGACCCAGTACTTC. The encoded protein is CASSLPASGGVQETQYF.

The chain joins TRBV27 to TRBJ2-7; a possible D gene is TRBD1 (5 bases). V was clipped by 5 bases and J by 0 bases, with 11 bases between them. This CDR3 spans 14 amino acids. Germline CDR1 is MNHEY and CDR2 is SMNVEV (reference sequence). In DNA form, the CDR3 reads TGTGCCAGCAGTATACAGGATCCCTCCTACGAGCAGTACTTC. Protein product: CASSIQDPSYEQYF.

The V gene is TRBV28, the J gene TRBJ1-5, with 7 bases that match TRBD1. Germline CDR1 is MDHEN and CDR2 is SYDVKM. With V trimmed by 5 bases and J by 2 bases, 12 bases remained unmatched. The CDR3 runs 17 residues. CDR3 in amino acids: CASSPSTGALGNQPQHF. DNA for the CDR3: TGTGCCAGCAGTCCCTCAACAGGGGCCCTTGGCAATCAGCCCCAGCATTTT.

The genes are TRBV2 and TRBJ2-1, with 11 nucleotides matching TRBD2. The germline gives CDR1 SNHLY, CDR2 FYNNEI. The CDR3 covers 14 residues. The trim removed 5 bases at V and 9 bases at J, leaving 6 bases unmatched. The CDR3 nucleotides are TGTGCCAGCAGTCCCCTAGCGGGGGGTGGTGAGCAGTTCTTC. Translated: CASSPLAGGGEQFF. The complete variable domain, with remaining parts taken from reference TRBV2 and TRBJ2-1, reads EPEVTQTPSHQVTQMGQEVILRCVPISNHLYFYWYRQILGQKVEFLVSFYNNEISEKSEIFDDQFSVERPDGSNFTLKIRSTKLEDSAMYFCASSPLAGGGEQFFGPGTRLTVL.

The chain recombines TRBV28 with TRBJ2-2, with D maybe TRBD2 (6 bases). CDR3 length: 14 residues. Germline-derived CDR1 and CDR2 are MDHEN and SYDVKM. Trimming cost V 6 bases and J 4 bases, with 12 bases left between them. CDR3 in DNA: TGTGCCAGCAGGGTGGACTACCCCACCGGGGAGCTGTTTTTT. Translation gives CASRVDYPTGELFF.

The V and J genes are TRBV5-1 and TRBJ1-2; 7 bases fit TRBD1. The CDR3 covers 15 residues. Germline V CDR1 and CDR2: SGHRS, YFSETQ. V gave up 0 bases and J gave up 3 bases; unmatched junction bases: 5. CDR3 nucleotide sequence: TGCGCCAGCAGCTTGGAAGGGGGCCCCTACTATGGCTACACCTTC. It specifies CASSLEGGPYYGYTF.

The rearrangement links TRBV24-1 to TRBJ2-1, with 7 nucleotides matching TRBD1. Unmatched junction bases numbered 3, after V lost 3 bases and J lost 2 bases. CDR3 size: 15 residues. Germline V gives CDR1 KGHDR, CDR2 SFDVKD. CDR3: CATSDTGVAYNEQFF. The DNA of the CDR3 is TGTGCCACCAGTGATACAGGGGTTGCCTACAATGAGCAGTTCTTC.

The chain has TRBV11-3 and TRBJ1-2; unclear D gene. CDR1 is SGHNT, CDR2 YENEEA, per germline. This CDR3 region has 13 residues. The V end lost 3 bases, the J end lost 4 bases, and 9 bases lay between the germline ends. The CDR3 DNA reads TGTGCCAGCAGCTTGAGAGACGGCTATGGCTACACCTTC. This translates into CASSLRDGYGYTF.

V gene TRBV30 combines with J gene TRBJ1-5; 8 bases are a match to TRBD1. The V gene end was trimmed by 0 bases and the J gene end by 4 bases; junction bases not matched to a gene: 5. The CDR3 sequence is 15 residues long. CDR1 GTSNPN and CDR2 SVGIG come from the germline V gene (reference sequence). CDR3 bases: TGTGCCTGGAGTGTCGGACAGGGCGGGAATCAGCCCCAGCATTTT. Translated, it gives CAWSVGQGGNQPQHF. The full variable domain, in which reference TRBV30 and TRBJ1-5 provide the parts outside the CDR3, is SQTIHQWPATLVQPVGSPLSLECTVEGTSNPNLYWYRQAAGRGLQLLFYSVGIGQISSEVPQNLSASRPQDRQFILSSKKLLLSDSGFYLCAWSVGQGGNQPQHFGDGTRLSIL.

The chain couples TRBV7-9 to TRBJ1-5; D may be TRBD1 (6 bases). The CDR3 is 13 residues long. Trimming removed 5 bases at V and 4 bases at J, with 9 bases between. CDR1 and CDR2 from the germline V gene are SEHNR and FQNEAQ (reference sequence). CDR3 coding DNA: TGTGCCAGCAGCGAAACAGGGAATCAGCCCCAGCATTTT. Amino acids: CASSETGNQPQHF. Full variable domain (rest looked up from reference TRBV7-9 and TRBJ1-5): DTGVSQNPRHKITKRGQNVTFRCDPISEHNRLYWYRQTLGQGPEFLTYFQNEAQLEKSRLLSDRFSAERPKGSFSTLEIQRTEQGDSAMYLCASSETGNQPQHFGDGTRLSIL.

This chain links TRBV9 with TRBJ2-1; the match to TRBD2 covers 14 bases. This CDR3 is 16 amino acids long. Germline lookup yields CDR1 SGDLS and CDR2 YYNGEE. V lost 3 bases to trimming and J lost 5 bases; unmatched junction nucleotides: 4. In nucleotides, the CDR3 is TGTGCCAGCAGCGAGGGACTAGCGGGAGCGGACAATGAGCAGTTCTTC. It specifies CASSEGLAGADNEQFF.

This sequence joins TRBV19 and TRBJ1-1; 8 bases agree with TRBD1. Trimming took 5 bases from V and 1 from J; bases not matched to a gene: 6. Germline V CDR1 and CDR2: LNHDA, SQIVND (reference sequence). CDR3 length: 15 amino acids. In DNA, the CDR3 is TGTGCCAGTAGTCCCGACAGGGGAGGGAACACTGAAGCTTTCTTT. Protein sequence: CASSPDRGGNTEAFF.